This is a list of T cell receptor beta chains from one sample in a study of blood T cells in healthy people across ages. TCRdb re-analysed the 5' RACE reads in MiXCR, keeping a single row per CDR3 protein. The repertoire holds roughly 680,000 distinct CDR3 sequences, with roughly 50% as singletons. Sequenced: blood. The source is a woman aged 55 to 70 in good health. Each CDR3 is given with its conserved first and last residue. Each record gives: CDR3 length, D gene, V gene, J gene, clone size, CDR3 protein, CDR3 DNA. A D gene is named only where the DNA matches it firmly. Size values are once, few and many counts, or a class for expanded clones, and some rows have none.

CDR3 length: 13; D gene: NA; V gene: TRBV4-3; J gene: TRBJ2-3; clone size: few; CDR3 protein: CASSRLSTDTQYF; CDR3 DNA: TGCGCCAGCAGCCGACTGTCCACAGATACGCAGTATTTT
CDR3 length: 15; D gene: NA; V gene: TRBV5-6; J gene: TRBJ1-6; clone size: NA; CDR3 protein: CASSLGRLRGSPLHF; CDR3 DNA: TGTGCCAGCAGCTTGGGACGACTCAGGGGATCACCCCTCCACTTT
CDR3 length: 15; D gene: NA; V gene: TRBV10-3; J gene: TRBJ2-1; clone size: few; CDR3 protein: CAISERSASYNEQFF; CDR3 DNA: TGTGCCATCAGTGAAAGGAGCGCATCCTACAATGAGCAGTTCTTC
CDR3 length: 16; D gene: NA; V gene: TRBV27; J gene: TRBJ2-1; clone size: NA; CDR3 protein: CASSLSSAGMVDEQFF; CDR3 DNA: TGTGCCAGCAGTTTATCCTCCGCGGGAATGGTGGATGAGCAGTTCTTC
CDR3 length: 16; D gene: TRBD2; V gene: TRBV20-1; J gene: TRBJ2-1; clone size: NA; CDR3 protein: CSAAGTSGSYNNEQFF; CDR3 DNA: TGCAGTGCAGCCGGGACTAGCGGGAGTTATAACAATGAGCAGTTCTTC
CDR3 length: 15; D gene: NA; V gene: TRBV4-2; J gene: TRBJ2-7; clone size: few; CDR3 protein: CASSQDLQSGNEQYF; CDR3 DNA: TGTGCCAGCAGCCAAGATCTTCAGTCGGGAAACGAGCAGTACTTC
CDR3 length: 13; D gene: NA; V gene: TRBV20-1; J gene: TRBJ2-3; clone size: few; CDR3 protein: CSAKLNTDDTQYF; CDR3 DNA: TGCAGTGCCAAGCTTAACACCGACGATACGCAGTATTTT
CDR3 length: 14; D gene: TRBD2; V gene: TRBV29-1; J gene: TRBJ2-1; clone size: few; CDR3 protein: CSGGAPSGSNEQFF; CDR3 DNA: TGCAGCGGAGGAGCGCCTAGCGGGAGCAATGAGCAGTTCTTC
CDR3 length: 13; D gene: NA; V gene: TRBV19; J gene: TRBJ2-7; clone size: NA; CDR3 protein: CASSGSNSYEQYF; CDR3 DNA: TGTGCCAGTAGCGGGAGCAACTCCTACGAGCAGTACTTC
CDR3 length: 15; D gene: NA; V gene: TRBV7-3; J gene: TRBJ1-1; clone size: NA; CDR3 protein: CASSSGPSGRAEAFF; CDR3 DNA: TGTGCCAGCAGCTCCGGGCCCTCGGGGAGGGCTGAAGCTTTCTTT
CDR3 length: 15; D gene: NA; V gene: TRBV7-2; J gene: TRBJ2-3; clone size: few; CDR3 protein: CASSLRRRAPDTQYF; CDR3 DNA: TGTGCCAGCAGCTTAAGGAGGAGGGCCCCAGATACGCAGTATTTT
CDR3 length: 14; D gene: TRBD1; V gene: TRBV24-1; J gene: TRBJ2-7; clone size: NA; CDR3 protein: CATSKTGTSYEQYF; CDR3 DNA: TGTGCCACCAGTAAGACAGGGACCTCCTACGAGCAGTACTTC
CDR3 length: 17; D gene: TRBD1; V gene: TRBV12-3/TRBV12-4; J gene: TRBJ2-7; clone size: NA; CDR3 protein: CASSLGRQGPPTYEQYF; CDR3 DNA: TGTGCCAGCAGTTTAGGAAGACAGGGGCCCCCAACCTACGAGCAGTACTTC
CDR3 length: 12; D gene: NA; V gene: TRBV7-9; J gene: TRBJ2-1; clone size: NA; CDR3 protein: CASSPWTNEQFF; CDR3 DNA: TGTGCCAGCAGCCCCTGGACTAATGAGCAGTTCTTC
CDR3 length: 15; D gene: NA; V gene: TRBV6-5; J gene: TRBJ1-4; clone size: NA; CDR3 protein: CASSLMGLSSEKLFF; CDR3 DNA: TGTGCCAGCAGTTTGATGGGCCTAAGCAGTGAAAAACTGTTTTTT
CDR3 length: 16; D gene: TRBD2; V gene: TRBV4-2; J gene: TRBJ2-1; clone size: NA; CDR3 protein: CASSQPAGGRYNEQFF; CDR3 DNA: TGTGCCAGCAGCCAACCAGCGGGAGGGCGCTACAATGAGCAGTTCTTC
CDR3 length: 14; D gene: NA; V gene: TRBV7-3; J gene: TRBJ2-7; clone size: NA; CDR3 protein: CASSLGPTGYEQYF; CDR3 DNA: TGTGCCAGCAGCTTAGGCCCGACAGGTTACGAGCAGTACTTC
CDR3 length: 12; D gene: NA; V gene: TRBV29-1; J gene: TRBJ1-3; clone size: few; CDR3 protein: CSAHSSGNTIYF; CDR3 DNA: TGCAGCGCCCACAGCTCTGGAAACACCATATATTTT
CDR3 length: 13; D gene: TRBD2; V gene: TRBV7-2; J gene: TRBJ2-7; clone size: many; CDR3 protein: CASSVLAGQEQYF; CDR3 DNA: TGTGCCAGCAGCGTACTAGCGGGCCAGGAGCAGTACTTC
CDR3 length: 16; D gene: TRBD2; V gene: TRBV7-8; J gene: TRBJ2-7; clone size: NA; CDR3 protein: CASSFGGLAGHYEQYF; CDR3 DNA: TGTGCCAGCAGCTTTGGGGGTCTAGCGGGCCACTACGAGCAGTACTTC
CDR3 length: 13; D gene: TRBD2; V gene: TRBV14; J gene: TRBJ2-5; clone size: NA; CDR3 protein: CASSQNPGLGQYF; CDR3 DNA: TGTGCCAGCAGCCAAAATCCAGGACTAGGCCAGTACTTC
CDR3 length: 12; D gene: NA; V gene: TRBV7-9; J gene: TRBJ1-2; clone size: NA; CDR3 protein: CASSWTTGGYTF; CDR3 DNA: TGTGCCAGCAGCTGGACAACAGGCGGCTACACCTTC
CDR3 length: 14; D gene: TRBD1; V gene: TRBV7-2; J gene: TRBJ2-1; clone size: once; CDR3 protein: CASNKDRGRKEQFF; CDR3 DNA: TGTGCCAGCAACAAGGACAGGGGACGCAAGGAGCAGTTCTTC
CDR3 length: 14; D gene: TRBD2; V gene: TRBV27; J gene: TRBJ2-3; clone size: NA; CDR3 protein: CASYGLADTDTQYF; CDR3 DNA: TGTGCCAGTTACGGACTAGCAGACACAGATACGCAGTATTTT
CDR3 length: 12; D gene: NA; V gene: TRBV20-1; J gene: TRBJ2-5; clone size: NA; CDR3 protein: CSAIRLQDEQYF; CDR3 DNA: TGCAGTGCTATCAGATTACAGGATGAGCAGTACTTC
CDR3 length: 17; D gene: NA; V gene: TRBV21-1; J gene: TRBJ2-1; clone size: NA; CDR3 protein: CASTRQRENYGYNEQFF; CDR3 DNA: TGTGCCAGCACAAGGCAGCGGGAGAACTACGGCTACAATGAGCAGTTCTTC
CDR3 length: 15; D gene: TRBD2; V gene: TRBV28; J gene: TRBJ2-1; clone size: NA; CDR3 protein: CATTLLAGAYNEQFF; CDR3 DNA: TGTGCCACCACCCTGCTAGCGGGAGCTTACAATGAGCAGTTCTTC
CDR3 length: 16; D gene: NA; V gene: TRBV6-2/TRBV6-3; J gene: TRBJ1-5; clone size: NA; CDR3 protein: CASSYTGRGSNQPQHF; CDR3 DNA: TGTGCCAGCAGTTACACCGGACGGGGAAGCAATCAGCCCCAGCATTTT
CDR3 length: 15; D gene: TRBD2; V gene: TRBV7-6; J gene: TRBJ2-1; clone size: few; CDR3 protein: CASSPGSGGSLGQFF; CDR3 DNA: TGTGCCAGCAGCCCGGGGTCGGGGGGAAGCCTTGGGCAGTTCTTC
CDR3 length: 12; D gene: NA; V gene: TRBV29-1; J gene: TRBJ1-1; clone size: NA; CDR3 protein: CSVDAAREDTFF; CDR3 DNA: TGCAGCGTTGATGCGGCCAGGGAGGATACTTTCTTT
CDR3 length: 14; D gene: NA; V gene: TRBV7-2; J gene: TRBJ2-1; clone size: NA; CDR3 protein: CASSSSQGLHEQFF; CDR3 DNA: TGTGCCAGCAGCTCCAGCCAGGGGTTGCATGAGCAGTTCTTC
CDR3 length: 15; D gene: TRBD1; V gene: TRBV7-2; J gene: TRBJ2-7; clone size: NA; CDR3 protein: CASSLAATGVYEQYF; CDR3 DNA: TGTGCCAGCAGCTTAGCCGCAACAGGGGTCTACGAGCAGTACTTC
CDR3 length: 15; D gene: NA; V gene: TRBV9; J gene: TRBJ2-1; clone size: NA; CDR3 protein: CASSAVTASYNEQFF; CDR3 DNA: TGTGCCAGCAGCGCAGTAACTGCCTCCTACAATGAGCAGTTCTTC